This TCR beta chain was sequenced for a study of monozygotic twins with inflammatory bowel disease. With regard to this clonotype: Its antigen remains unidentified.

There were eight separate reactions per sample in which cDNA was made. TCRdb reprocessed the 5' RACE reads and reports one entry per CDR3 protein, with no DNA. The sample includes 190,000 or so distinct CDR3 sequences. Broader study findings: Healthy co-twins showed greater TCRbeta diversity (inverse Simpson) than IBD patients.

Germline CDR1 reads SGHRS; CDR2 reads YFSETQ. This CDR3 has 14 amino acids. The clonotype originates from a human donor with ulcerative colitis or Crohn's disease, or a healthy co-twin of an affected twin (not recorded which). Sequencing used blood. J is TRBJ1-2 and V is TRBV5-1. The CDR3 is CASSGALPLYGYTF.